This entry concerns a single TCR beta chain. Its antigen is not identified. These data come from a study of cytomegalovirus exposure and HLA in healthy donors. Whole-study context: A previous analysis identified 100 million or so unique TCR beta sequences derived from around 180 million T cells.

CDR1 and CDR2 from the germline V gene are MGHRA and YSYEKL. After removal of 3 bases from V and 4 bases from J, the junction contained 8 bases not matched to a gene. The CDR3 spans 16 residues. Points from the study as a whole: Later findings reportedly placed an Asian-associated ancestry cluster below the approximately 630-donor mean for N-insertions. Under in vitro conditions, three CMV-associated chains were confirmed as specific for CMV antigens. The listing of roughly 160 TCR beta chains classed them as cytomegalovirus-associated.

60 Vbeta and 13 Jbeta primers were used in PCR. TCRdb keeps only in-frame clones here, not all; method: immunoSEQ multiplex PCR. The sample lists around 150,000 clones; 61% were seen once. What was sequenced was PBMCs. The rearrangement joins TRBV4-1 to TRBJ2-1; TRBD2 aligns across 8 bases. This TCR derives from a male donor in good health and CMV-seronegative. In DNA, the CDR3 is TGCGCCAGCAGCCAGGAAAGCGGGGGAGGATACAATGAGCAGTTCTTC. Its protein is CASSQESGGGYNEQFF.